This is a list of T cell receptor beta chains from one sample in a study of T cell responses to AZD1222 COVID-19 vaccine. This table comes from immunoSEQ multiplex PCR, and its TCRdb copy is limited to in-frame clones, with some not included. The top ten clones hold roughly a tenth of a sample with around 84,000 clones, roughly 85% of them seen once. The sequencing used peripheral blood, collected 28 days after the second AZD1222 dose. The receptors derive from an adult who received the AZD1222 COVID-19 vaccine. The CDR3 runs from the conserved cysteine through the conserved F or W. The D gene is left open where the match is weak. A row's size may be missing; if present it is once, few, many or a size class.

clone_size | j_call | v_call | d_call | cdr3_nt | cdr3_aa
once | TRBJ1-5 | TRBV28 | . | TGTGCCAGCAGTTCGGGGTTATACCATCAGCCCCAGCATTTT | CASSSGLYHQPQHF
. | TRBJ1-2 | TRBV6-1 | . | TGTGCCAGCAGTGAATATCCGGGGACTATTAACTATGGCTACACCTTC | CASSEYPGTINYGYTF
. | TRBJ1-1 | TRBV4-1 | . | TGCGCCAGCAGCCAAGGACGGACAATGAACACTGAAGCTTTCTTT | CASSQGRTMNTEAFF
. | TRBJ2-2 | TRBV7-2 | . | TGTGCCAGCAGCTACGGGACAAGGGGTACGACCGGGGAGCTGTTTTTT | CASSYGTRGTTGELFF
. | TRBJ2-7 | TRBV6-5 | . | TGTGCCAGCGGGGAACAGTGGGTCGGGGAGCAGTACTTC | CASGEQWVGEQYF
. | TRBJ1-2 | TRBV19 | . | TGTGCCAGTAGTCAGGGAGACTATGGCTACACCTTC | CASSQGDYGYTF
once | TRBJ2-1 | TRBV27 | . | TGTGCCAGCAGACTAAGGGAAGTAGTAGCGTACAATGAGCAGTTCTTC | CASRLREVVAYNEQFF
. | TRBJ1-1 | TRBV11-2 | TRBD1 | TGTGCCAGCACCGGGACAGTGAACACTGAAGCTTTCTTT | CASTGTVNTEAFF
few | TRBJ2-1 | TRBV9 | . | TGTGCCAGCAGTAAAAGGGGGAATGAGCAGTTCTTC | CASSKRGNEQFF
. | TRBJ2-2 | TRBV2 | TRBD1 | TGTGCCAGCAGCCCAGACAGGGGTGGCACCGGGGAGCTGTTTTTT | CASSPDRGGTGELFF
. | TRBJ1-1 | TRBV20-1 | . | TGCAGTGACCGAGGTGGCACTGAAGCTTTCTTT | CSDRGGTEAFF
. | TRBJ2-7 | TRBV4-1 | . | TGCGCCAGCAGCCAAGGACAGGGACTCTCCTACGAGCAGTACTTC | CASSQGQGLSYEQYF
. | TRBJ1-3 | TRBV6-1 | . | TGTGCCAGCAGTGAAAAGACGGGAGTCACCATATATTTT | CASSEKTGVTIYF
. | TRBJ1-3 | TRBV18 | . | TGTGCCAGCTCACCATTAGGTGGACAGTCTGGAAACACCATATATTTT | CASSPLGGQSGNTIYF
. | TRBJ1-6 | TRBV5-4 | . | TGTGCCAGCAGCTTGGTAGGGGTCGTTAATTCACCCCTCCACTTT | CASSLVGVVNSPLHF
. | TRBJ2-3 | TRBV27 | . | TGTGCCAGCAGTTTATCCCGTCTACCGAGCACAGATACGCAGTATTTT | CASSLSRLPSTDTQYF
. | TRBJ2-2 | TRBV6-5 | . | TGTGCCACCCTCCGGGGGGCCAACACCGGGGAGCTGTTTTTT | CATLRGANTGELFF
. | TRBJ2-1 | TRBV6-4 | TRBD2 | TGTGCCAGCAGTGTGGCGGGGGGGGTGTCCTACAATGAGCAGTTCTTC | CASSVAGGVSYNEQFF
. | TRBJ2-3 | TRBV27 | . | TGTGCCAGCAGTTTAGTGGGGGAAACAGATACGCAGTATTTT | CASSLVGETDTQYF
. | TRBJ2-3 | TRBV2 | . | TGTGCCAGCAGTGATTCCGCTAGCACAGAAACGCAGTATTTT | CASSDSASTETQYF
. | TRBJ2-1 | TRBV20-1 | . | TGCAGTGCTAGCTTGAGTGAGCAGTTCTTC | CSASLSEQFF
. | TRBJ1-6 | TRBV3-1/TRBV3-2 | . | TGTGCCAGCAGCCAAGGCCGGGCCAAAAATTCACCCCTCCACTTT | CASSQGRAKNSPLHF
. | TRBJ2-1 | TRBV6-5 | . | TGTGCCAGCAGTTACAATTCAGGTGGCTCCTACAATGAGCAGTTCTTC | CASSYNSGGSYNEQFF
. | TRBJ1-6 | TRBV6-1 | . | TGTGCCAGCAGTGATTACGGGGACCCCTATAATTCACCCCTCCACTTT | CASSDYGDPYNSPLHF
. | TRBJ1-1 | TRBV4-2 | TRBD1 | TGTGCCAGCAGCCGCACCTTCTCAGGGGGCATTGACACTGAAGCTTTCTTT | CASSRTFSGGIDTEAFF
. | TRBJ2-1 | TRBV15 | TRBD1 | TGTGCCACCAGCAAGGGACAGGGTAACAATGAGCAGTTCTTC | CATSKGQGNNEQFF
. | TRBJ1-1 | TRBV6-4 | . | TGTGCCAGCAGTGACTCCTCAGAGGGGACTGAAGCTTTCTTT | CASSDSSEGTEAFF
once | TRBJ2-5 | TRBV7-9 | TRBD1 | TGTGCCAGCAGCTTTACAGGGGGCGGGGAGACCCAGTACTTC | CASSFTGGGETQYF